These T cell receptor beta chains were read from a single sample in a study of blood T cell repertoires in COVID-19. Assay used: immunoSEQ multiplex PCR; TCRdb lists only in-frame clones, some missing. The sample shows roughly 320,000 clones, roughly 85% of them seen only once. Sequencing was carried out using peripheral blood. The receptors shown here come from a human donor in a cohort sampled during active COVID-19. CDR3s include the opening cysteine and the closing phenylalanine or tryptophan. A D gene is named only where the DNA matches it firmly. Some rows mark clone size as missing; the rest say once, few, many or name a class of expanded clone.

clone size	V gene	D gene	CDR3 protein
NA	TRBV29-1	TRBD1	CSAGRGLNTEAFF
NA	TRBV14	NA	CASSQVPNSGNTIYF
NA	TRBV6-5	TRBD1	CASSRGREAFF
NA	TRBV18	NA	CASSPGEGGTEAFF
NA	TRBV19	NA	CASSMNGRENYGYTF
NA	TRBV7-9	NA	CASSSGQRNTEAFF
NA	TRBV7-3	NA	CASSLRGFSSYNEQFF
NA	TRBV9	NA	CASSAGHGDSPLHF
NA	TRBV4-2	TRBD1	CASSPRQGGSGNTIYF
few	TRBV2	NA	CASSESGVGGEAFF
NA	TRBV6-1	NA	CASSEYRTYGYTF
NA	TRBV5-4	TRBD1	CASSGTAVSGANVLTF
NA	TRBV5-1	NA	CASNQGNTGELFF
NA	TRBV6-5	NA	CASRTHNNEKLFF
NA	TRBV5-1	TRBD1	CASSGDRYYGYTF
once	TRBV30	NA	CAWSQRQLANEKLFF
NA	TRBV24-1	NA	CATAGADTQYF
once	TRBV5-4	TRBD1	CASRQGEETQYF
NA	TRBV4-2	TRBD1	CASSHLGQGSYGYTF
NA	TRBV27	NA	CASRSSRPTEFYGYTF
NA	TRBV18	NA	CASSPLASSGANVLTF
NA	TRBV6-5	NA	CAIPGTLGYEQYF
NA	TRBV27	TRBD1	CASSRRSTGGRTQETQYF
NA	TRBV19	NA	CASSIKRAGDTEAFF
NA	TRBV5-1	TRBD2	CASSLVAGSQYEQYF
NA	TRBV6-6	NA	CASSPGGRPAYNSPLHF
NA	TRBV4-1	TRBD1	CASSQAPGQGYEQYF
NA	TRBV18	NA	CASSPQGRDTQYF
NA	TRBV6-6	TRBD2	CASSPNLPSGGAYEQYF
few	TRBV5-5	TRBD1	CASSLTGGRYEQYF
NA	TRBV7-9	TRBD1	CASSFLSGGTGELFF
NA	TRBV6-5	TRBD2	CASSRLAGNQETQYF
NA	TRBV24-1	NA	CATSDAKPAYNEQFF
NA	TRBV10-3	TRBD2	CAISETSSGKNIQYF
NA	TRBV5-1	TRBD1	CASSAGQGGYGYTF
NA	TRBV9	NA	CASSVFPRGSSYNSPLHF
NA	TRBV28	TRBD1	CASSPPGQGARGYTF
NA	TRBV6-5	TRBD1	CASRKGAGEKLFF
NA	TRBV27	TRBD1	CASSFRQGGQPQHF
NA	TRBV24-1	NA	CATSDLGQNQPQHF
NA	TRBV4-1	NA	CASSQDSGRASGNTIYF
NA	TRBV29-1	TRBD1	CSAAPDRNYGYTF
NA	TRBV7-9	NA	CASALTGVAYEQYF
NA	TRBV9	NA	CASSRQLTGGNYGYTF
NA	TRBV6-5	TRBD1	CASGTKGAHTEAFF
NA	TRBV6-4	TRBD2	CASSQSGGPTGELFF
NA	TRBV5-4	TRBD1	CASSSTGVYEQYF